The table lists the clone carrying this T cell receptor beta chain with a few counts. Its antigen remains unidentified. This sample is drawn from a study of T-cell reconstitution after alpha-beta-depleted transplantation in children. Study conclusions and caveats: Surviving recipient T cells and thymic progenitors underlay high day-60 TCRbeta diversity in some patients. Counts and diversity of T cells one year after transplant came mostly from newly produced T cells. There were reportedly several hundred expanded graft clones from which alpha-beta T cells came about two months after transplant.

During its preparation, the TCRbeta library received unique molecular identifiers. TCRdb independently ran MiXCR on the PCR reads; one entry per CDR3 protein. The sample includes around 300,000 distinct CDR3 sequences, around 25% of them seen just once. Unmatched junction bases numbered 6, after V lost 4 bases and J lost 4 bases. There are 15 residues in the CDR3. Sample: PBMCs, mostly from graft donor cells, taken 180 days after TCRalphabeta/CD19-depleted stem cell transplant. This chain joins TRBV12-3 or TRBV12-4 and TRBJ1-2, with 10 bases lining up with TRBD1. The sequence was collected from a male patient younger than 18 who had a stem cell transplant for acute lymphoblastic leukemia, so the T cells may come from the graft donor. As DNA, the CDR3 is TGTGCCAGCAGTTCCTCTCGGACAGGGGGCTATGGCTACACCTTC. This translates into CASSSSRTGGYGYTF.